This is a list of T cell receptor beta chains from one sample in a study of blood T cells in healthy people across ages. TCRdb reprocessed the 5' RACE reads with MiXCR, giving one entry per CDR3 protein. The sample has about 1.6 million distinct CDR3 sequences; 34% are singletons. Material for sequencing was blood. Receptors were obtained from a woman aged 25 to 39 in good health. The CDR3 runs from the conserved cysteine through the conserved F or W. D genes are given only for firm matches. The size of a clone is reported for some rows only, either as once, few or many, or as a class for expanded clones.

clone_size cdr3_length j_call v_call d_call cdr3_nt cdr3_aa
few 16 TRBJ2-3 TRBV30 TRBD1 TGTGCCTGGAGTGTATCCAGGGGGTTTGGCACAGATACGCAGTATTTT CAWSVSRGFGTDTQYF
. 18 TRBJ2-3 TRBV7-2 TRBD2 TGTGCCAGCAGTCGTCCCGGGACTAGCGGGGGGGCGATGAGTACGCAGTATTTT CASSRPGTSGGAMSTQYF
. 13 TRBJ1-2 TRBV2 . TGTGCCAGCAGTTATGATGAAGCAGCGGGCTACACCTTC CASSYDEAAGYTF
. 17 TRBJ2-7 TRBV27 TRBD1 TGTGCCAGCAGTTTAGAGGTTACGCCGGGACAGATCTACGAGCAGTACTTC CASSLEVTPGQIYEQYF
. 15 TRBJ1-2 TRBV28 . TGTGCCAGCAGTTTATATCAGGAGCTCAACTATGGCTACACCTTC CASSLYQELNYGYTF
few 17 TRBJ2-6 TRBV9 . TGTGCCAGCAGCGTAGACGCAGACCTCTCTGGGGCCAACGTCCTGACTTTC CASSVDADLSGANVLTF
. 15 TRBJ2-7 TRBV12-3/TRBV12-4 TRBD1 TGTGCCAGCAGTTTACGTCGAGACAGGGGCCGCGAGCAGTACTTC CASSLRRDRGREQYF
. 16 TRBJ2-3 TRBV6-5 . TGTGCCAGCAGTTACCGGGGTGGAAGGGGCACAGATACGCAGTATTTT CASSYRGGRGTDTQYF
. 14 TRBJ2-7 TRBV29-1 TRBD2 TGCAGCGTAGATAGCGGGGGACCTTCCTACGAGCAGTACTTC CSVDSGGPSYEQYF
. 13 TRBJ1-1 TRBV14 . TGTGCCAGCAGTCTCCTGACACAAGGTCAGGCTTTCTTT CASSLLTQGQAFF
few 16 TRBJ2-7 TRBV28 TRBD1 TGTGCCAGCACCACTCCCGGACAGGCGACCTCCTACGAGCAGTACTTC CASTTPGQATSYEQYF
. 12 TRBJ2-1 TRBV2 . TGTGCCAGGGGGTCTACAGGGCCTGAGCAGTTCTTC CARGSTGPEQFF
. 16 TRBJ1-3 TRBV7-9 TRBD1 TGTGCCAGCAGCCCTCGACAGGGTTTAAGCGGAAACACCATATATTTT CASSPRQGLSGNTIYF
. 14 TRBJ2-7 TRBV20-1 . TGCAGTGCTAGAGGTCCCAGAAGCTCCTACGAGCAGTACTTC CSARGPRSSYEQYF
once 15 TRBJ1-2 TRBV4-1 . TGCGCCAGCAGCCAAGCCCTCCTGGAAAACTATGGCTACACCTTC CASSQALLENYGYTF
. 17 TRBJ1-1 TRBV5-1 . TGCGCCAGCAGCCCCGCGTTAGGGGCAGGGATGAACACTGAAGCTTTCTTT CASSPALGAGMNTEAFF
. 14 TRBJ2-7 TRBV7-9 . TGTGCCAGCAGCTTAGCAATCGGGGGCCACGAGCAGTACTTC CASSLAIGGHEQYF
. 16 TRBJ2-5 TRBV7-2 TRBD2 TGTACCAGCAGCCTCATGCTAGCGGGGAGAAAAGAGACCCGGTACTTC CTSSLMLAGRKETRYF
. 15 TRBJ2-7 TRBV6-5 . TGTGCCAGCAGTTACTCGATGGCCAGGGTCTACGAGCGGTACTTC CASSYSMARVYERYF
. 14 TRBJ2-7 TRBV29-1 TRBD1 TGCAGCGTTGAAGTGACAGGGGACTCCTACGACCAGTACTTC CSVEVTGDSYDQYF
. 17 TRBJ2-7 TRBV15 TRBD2 TGTGCCACCAGCAGAGATCGCGGGACTAGCGCTTCCTACGAGCAGTACTTC CATSRDRGTSASYEQYF
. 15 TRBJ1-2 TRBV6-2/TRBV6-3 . TGTGCCAGCAGGCCTTCTGGGGTGTGGAACTATGGCTACACCTTC CASRPSGVWNYGYTF
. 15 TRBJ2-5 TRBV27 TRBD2 TGTGCCAGCAGTCAGAGACTAGCGGTCCAAGAGACCCAGTACTTC CASSQRLAVQETQYF
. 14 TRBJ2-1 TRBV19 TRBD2 TGTGCCAGTAGGGGGACTATATACTACAATGAGCAGTTCTTC CASRGTIYYNEQFF
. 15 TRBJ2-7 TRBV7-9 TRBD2 TGTGCCAGCAGCTTTAGACTAGCGGAGCACTACGAGCAGTACTTC CASSFRLAEHYEQYF
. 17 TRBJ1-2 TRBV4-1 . TGCGCCATCAGCCAGGACAATCTCCCGACAAGGACCTATGGCTACACCTTC CAISQDNLPTRTYGYTF
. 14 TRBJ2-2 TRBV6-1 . TGTGCCAGCAAAAGCGGGCCTATAACCGGGGAGCTGTTTTTT CASKSGPITGELFF
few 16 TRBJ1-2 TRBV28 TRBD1 TGTGCCAGCAGTCCCCCCGGGCAGGGGGTTTGGTATGGCTACACCTTC CASSPPGQGVWYGYTF
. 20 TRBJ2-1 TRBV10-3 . TGTGCCATCAGTGAGTCTAGCGGCAGGGTAGGGGGATTCTCCTACAATGAGCAGTTCTTC CAISESSGRVGGFSYNEQFF
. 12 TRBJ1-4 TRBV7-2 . TGTGCCAGCAGCCCACCGGAGGGAAAACTGTTTTTT CASSPPEGKLFF
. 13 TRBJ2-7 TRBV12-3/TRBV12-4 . TGTGCCAGCAGTTTTACAGGAGGGAGCGAGCAGTACTTC CASSFTGGSEQYF
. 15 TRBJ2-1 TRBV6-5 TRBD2 TGTGCCAGCAGCAGGCTAGCGGGAGTGAAGGATGAGCAGTTCTTC CASSRLAGVKDEQFF
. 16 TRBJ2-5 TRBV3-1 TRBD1 TGTGCCAGCAGCCAAGGAGGGTACAGGGGACAAGAGACCCAGTACTTC CASSQGGYRGQETQYF
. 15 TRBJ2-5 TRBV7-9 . TGTGCCAGCAGCCACGGACTCTTCGAGGGAGAGACCCAGTACTTC CASSHGLFEGETQYF
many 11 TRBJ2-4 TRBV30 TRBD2 TGTGCCTGGAGTTGGGAGGGAGGGCAGTACTTC CAWSWEGGQYF
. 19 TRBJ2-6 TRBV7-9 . TGTGCCAGCAGCTTAGCGCCAAACTCCGACTACTCTGGGGCCAACGTCCTGACTTTC CASSLAPNSDYSGANVLTF
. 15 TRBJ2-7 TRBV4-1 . TGCGCCAGCGGCCAAGAATCCGCGGGCCCCTACGAGCAGTACTTC CASGQESAGPYEQYF
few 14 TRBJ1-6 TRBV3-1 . TGTGCCAGCAGCCAGACGGGCCGGGATTCACCCCTCCACTTT CASSQTGRDSPLHF
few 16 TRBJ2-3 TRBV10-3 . TGTGCCATCAGTACTATCGACAGTACTAGCACAGATACGCAGTATTTT CAISTIDSTSTDTQYF
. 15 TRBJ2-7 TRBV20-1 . TGCAGTGCTAGGGGGCGGGGCCAACAACACTACGAGCAGTACTTC CSARGRGQQHYEQYF
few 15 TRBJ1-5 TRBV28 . TGTGCCAGCAGTTTTCTGAGGGAGAGAGGTCAGCCCCAGCATTTT CASSFLRERGQPQHF
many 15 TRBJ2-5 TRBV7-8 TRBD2 TGTGCCAGCAGCTTGGCCCGGGGGGGACAAGAGACCCAGTACTTC CASSLARGGQETQYF
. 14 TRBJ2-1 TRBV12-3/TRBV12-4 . TGTGCCAGCAGAGGATCTTCACCGCTGACTGAGCAGTTCTTC CASRGSSPLTEQFF
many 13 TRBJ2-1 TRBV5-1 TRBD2 TGCGCCAGCAGCAAGCGGGAGATCGATGAGCAGTTCTTC CASSKREIDEQFF
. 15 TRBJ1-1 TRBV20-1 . TGCAGTGCTAGACCGAGTTCGGGGACTCACACTGAAGCTTTCTTT CSARPSSGTHTEAFF
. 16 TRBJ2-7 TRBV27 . TGTGCCAGCAGTTTATCTACGGGAGAGGCCCTCTACAAGCAGTACTTC CASSLSTGEALYKQYF
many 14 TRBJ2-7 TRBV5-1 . TGCGCCAGCAGCTCGGGATCGACAGCCTACGAGCAGTACTTC CASSSGSTAYEQYF
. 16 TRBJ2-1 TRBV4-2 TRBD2 TGTGCCAGCAGCCAAGGATCTAGCGGGAGTATCAATGAGCAGTTCTTC CASSQGSSGSINEQFF
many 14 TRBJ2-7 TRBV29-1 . TGCAGCGTTGAACTAGCGACTGCCTCCTACGAGCAGTACTTC CSVELATASYEQYF
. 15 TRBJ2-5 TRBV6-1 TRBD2 TGTGCCAGCAGGGAAGCGGGAGGGCCCGCAGAGACCCAGTACTTC CASREAGGPAETQYF
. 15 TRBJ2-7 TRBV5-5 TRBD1 TGTGCCAGCAGCTCCAACAGGGGACCGGCTTACGAGCAGTACTTC CASSSNRGPAYEQYF
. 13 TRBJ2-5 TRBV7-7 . TGTGCCGTTAGGGACGCAGACCAAGAGACCCAGTACTTC CAVRDADQETQYF